This TCR beta chain was captured in a study of blood T cell repertoires in COVID-19 (dated by TCRdb to 2020 to 2022). About the full investigation: Samples from collaborators originated in the United States, Italy and Spain and spanned both the acute and convalescent phases of COVID-19. The material from the prospective study consisted of cDNA or gDNA derived from T cells, B-cell-depleted T cells, or PBMCs. The dataset comprised deeply sampled blood TCRbeta repertoires from subjects exposed to, actively infected with, or recovered from COVID-19. A freely available public database, intended as a resource for researchers studying the immune response to SARS-CoV-2, is where the repertoires were released. The samples were drawn from the first 160 participants of the ongoing ImmuneRACE study and from 1,254 subjects provided by 6 global collaborators. The sample metadata nearly always contained a de-identified subject ID, COVID-19 status, age in years and sex. Where available, HLA class I and class II types were taken from metadata supplied by the sample provider and were not determined by assay-based typing. Findings and caveats that apply to the study as a whole: The amount of clinical and demographic metadata varied by source and participant and was provided uncurated.

Participants in the prospective study were enrolled through a virtual design, were aged about 18 to 89 years, and lived in roughly 26 United States geographic areas. In the prospective study, participants were assigned to cohorts based on the clinical history participants reported in a screening survey and a study questionnaire. In the prospective study, whole blood, serum and a nasopharyngeal or oropharyngeal swab were collected from each participant by mobile phlebotomists. Participants in the prospective study had the option to provide additional blood draws and questionnaires over an approximately 2-month period. Blood samples from the prospective study were shipped frozen or at room temperature prior to DNA extraction. The germline V gene gives CDR1 as MRHNA and CDR2 as SNTAGT. V has 3 bases trimmed and J has 9 bases trimmed; junction bases matching no gene number 3. Taken from cysteine to phenylalanine, the CDR3 has 14 residues. The only DNA kept is the CDR3, 42 bases in frame from the first base.

Notes on this clone: Its antigen is unknown. Base qualities are not recorded, but no much larger clone differs from it by a single base.

TCRbeta CDR3 regions were amplified from genomic DNA by means of the immunoSEQ Assay, a bias-controlled multiplex PCR. In the source study's methods: Within the assay, amplification of reference gene primers was used to estimate how many nucleated cells each sample contained. To quantify the absolute abundance of each unique TCRbeta CDR3 rearrangement, sequence reads were collapsed and filtered. For each sample, productive Simpson clonality was calculated by taking the square root of Simpson's diversity index across productive rearrangements. Held by TCRdb, this immuneACCESS table contains in-frame sequences only and omits some clones. Under half of the omission traces to an unresolved V gene where checked; the cause of the rest is unknown. V, J and clone size were drawn from that table, and D and trimming were deduced from the DNA. A total of about 270,000 clones appear in this sample, just under 90% of them only once. The ten largest clones represent roughly 3.9% of the sample.

The chain couples TRBV6-4 to TRBJ1-6; TRBD1 aligns with 9 central bases. The sequenced sample was PBMCs or T cells enriched from blood (not recorded which). The sequence was collected from a woman younger than 45 with acute COVID-19. This receptor has the CDR3 CASSEGQGTSPLHF. In nucleotides, the sequence is TGTGCCAGCAGTGAAGGACAGGGGACTTCACCCCTCCACTTT.